The 14 T cell receptor beta chains presented below share a single source sample, sequenced in a study of blood T cell repertoires in COVID-19. Sequencing was performed with immunoSEQ multiplex PCR; in TCRdb, only in-frame clones are kept and a portion is missing. The data hold some 97,000 clones, with over 75% observed a single time. The specimen was peripheral blood. All receptors come from a man aged 45-60 years with acute or convalescent COVID-19.

The chain employs TRBV27 and TRBJ2-7; 11 positions agree with TRBD2. With 6 bases clipped from V and 2 bases from J, the junction kept 0 bases outside the gene matches. This CDR3 is 13 amino acids long. CDR1 is MNHEY, CDR2 SMNVEV, per germline (reference sequence). The CDR3 coding sequence is TGTGCCAGCAGACTAGCGGGAGCCTACGAGCAGTACTTC. Its protein product is CASRLAGAYEQYF.

V is TRBV5-6 and J is TRBJ1-2, with D perhaps TRBD1 (5 bases). This CDR3 is built from 12 residues. Per germline, CDR1 SGHDT and CDR2 YYEEEE. V was clipped by 3 bases and J by 5 bases, with 8 bases between them. CDR3 in DNA: TGTGCCAGCAGCTCCGACAGTTATGGCTACACCTTC. This codes for CASSSDSYGYTF.

This chain joins TRBV5-6 and TRBJ1-6; TRBD1 is a possible D gene (6 bases). Germline V gene lookup returns CDR1 SGHDT and CDR2 YYEEEE. Trimming shortened V by 2 bases and J by 6 bases, and 12 bases separated the two germline ends. The CDR3 totals 15 residues. CDR3 region: CASSFRGLSNSPLHF. In nucleotides, the CDR3 is TGTGCCAGCAGCTTCAGGGGCCTAAGTAATTCACCCCTCCACTTT.

This clone appeared once. The genes are TRBV5-1 and TRBJ2-3, with 9 positions matching TRBD2. The germline CDR1 and CDR2 sequences are SGHRS and YFSETQ. V trimming: 2 bases; J trimming: 5 bases; junction bases outside the gene matches: 9. The length of the CDR3 is 16 residues. The chain's CDR3 is CASSLSAGGVGDTQYF. Here the CDR3 DNA reads TGCGCCAGCAGCTTATCAGCGGGGGGAGTGGGAGATACGCAGTATTTT. The full variable domain, its missing parts supplied by reference TRBV5-1 and TRBJ2-3, is KAGVTQTPRYLIKTRGQQVTLSCSPISGHRSVSWYQQTPGQGLQFLFEYFSETQRNKGNFPGRFSGRQFSNSRSEMNVSTLELGDSALYLCASSLSAGGVGDTQYFGPGTRLTVL.

The V call is TRBV5-1, the J call TRBJ1-4; no firm D call. Germline assignment: CDR1 SGHRS and CDR2 YFSETQ. Between the trimmed V and J ends, which lost 2 bases and 8 bases, there was a span of 10 bases. The length of the CDR3 is 13 residues. The CDR3 region is CASSFRTGEKLFF. The CDR3, as DNA: TGCGCCAGCAGCTTCCGGACGGGAGAAAAACTGTTTTTT. Based on the CDR3 plus reference TRBV5-1 and TRBJ1-4, the full variable domain is KAGVTQTPRYLIKTRGQQVTLSCSPISGHRSVSWYQQTPGQGLQFLFEYFSETQRNKGNFPGRFSGRQFSNSRSEMNVSTLELGDSALYLCASSFRTGEKLFFGSGTQLSVL.

The rearrangement uses TRBV11-3 and TRBJ2-1, with unresolved D. The germline V gene has CDR1 SGHNT and CDR2 YENEEA. Trimming shortened V by 2 bases and J by 8 bases, and 10 bases separated the two germline ends. The CDR3 loop spans 13 amino acids. CDR3 nucleotide sequence: TGTGCCAGCAGCTTAAGCTCCATCCATGAGCAGTTCTTC. Its protein is CASSLSSIHEQFF.

The chain couples TRBV5-1 to TRBJ1-2; 11 bases map to TRBD1. CDR1 SGHRS and CDR2 YFSETQ come from the germline V gene. CDR3 length: 14 amino acids. The V and J ends lost 2 bases and 4 bases, in that order; junction bases with no gene match: 1. CDR3 residues: CASSFGQGAYGYTF. In DNA, the CDR3 is TGCGCCAGCAGCTTCGGACAGGGGGCCTATGGCTACACCTTC.

The chain joins TRBV30 to TRBJ1-2; no clear D gene. CDR1 and CDR2 from the germline V gene are GTSNPN and SVGIG (reference sequence). The CDR3 is made up of 12 amino acids. Trimming cost V 4 bases and J 4 bases, with 10 bases left between them. DNA of the CDR3: TGTGCCTGGACACCGGGAAGCTATGGCTACACCTTC. Translating it yields CAWTPGSYGYTF.

The rearrangement joins TRBV29-1 to TRBJ1-2, with 7 bases matching TRBD1. This CDR3 is 12 amino acids long. Germline assignment: CDR1 SQVTM and CDR2 ANQGSEA. The V and J ends lost 6 bases and 4 bases, in that order; junction bases with no gene match: 5. The CDR3 coding sequence is TGCAGCGTCGCAGGGGGGCTCTATGGCTACACCTTC. Protein product: CSVAGGLYGYTF.

The chain joins TRBV7-2 to TRBJ2-3, with D maybe TRBD2 (6 bases). The germline gives CDR1 SGHTA, CDR2 FQGNSA. This CDR3 spans 16 amino acids. The ends were cut back, 0 bases at V and 5 bases at J, with 15 bases in the middle. The CDR3 sequence: CASSLAVGGWRDTQYF. The CDR3 region has the DNA TGTGCCAGCAGCTTAGCGGTGGGAGGATGGCGAGATACGCAGTATTTT.

The chain uses TRBV18 and TRBJ2-1, with 7 bases fitting TRBD1. The CDR3 consists of 14 residues. The germline V gene encodes CDR1 KGHSH and CDR2 LQKENI. The J segment lost 1 base and the V segment lost 5 bases, leaving 2 bases of the junction unmatched. DNA of the CDR3: TGTGCCAGCTCATTACAGGGGTCCTACAATGAGCAGTTCTTC. Encoded protein: CASSLQGSYNEQFF.

The V gene is TRBV5-3, the J gene TRBJ2-2, with TRBD1 identical over 9 bases. TRBV5-3 is designated an ORF whose function remains uncertain. After removal of 10 bases from V and 3 bases from J, the junction contained 7 bases not matched to a gene. CDR3 length: 14 amino acids. The CDR3 DNA follows: TGTGCCTTTTCCCGGGACAGGGACACCGGGGAGCTGTTTTTT. As protein: CAFSRDRDTGELFF.

The rearrangement joins TRBV11-2 to TRBJ2-1, with TRBD2 as a possible D gene (5 bases). Germline CDR1 reads SGHAT; CDR2 reads FQNNGV. V was pared by 1 base and J by 0 bases, with 10 bases between. This CDR3 contains 16 residues. The chain's CDR3 is CASSLVPGSSYNEQFF. The CDR3 DNA reads TGTGCCAGCAGCTTAGTTCCGGGGAGCTCCTACAATGAGCAGTTCTTC. Combining the CDR3 with reference TRBV11-2 and TRBJ2-1 gives the whole variable domain EAGVAQSPRYKIIEKRQSVAFWCNPISGHATLYWYQQILGQGPKLLIQFQNNGVVDDSQLPKDRFSAERLKGVDSTLKIQPAKLEDSAVYLCASSLVPGSSYNEQFFGPGTRLTVL.

The gene calls are TRBV5-1 and TRBJ2-2, with TRBD2 identical over 7 bases. This CDR3 contains 16 residues. The V gene end was trimmed by 4 bases and the J gene end by 4 bases; junction bases not matched to a gene: 10. The germline CDR1 and CDR2 sequences are SGHRS and YFSETQ. The CDR3: CASSPLAGVGTGELFF. The DNA of the CDR3 is TGCGCCAGCAGCCCCCTGGCGGGAGTGGGCACCGGGGAGCTGTTTTTT. Variable domain in full (rest from reference TRBV5-1 and TRBJ2-2): KAGVTQTPRYLIKTRGQQVTLSCSPISGHRSVSWYQQTPGQGLQFLFEYFSETQRNKGNFPGRFSGRQFSNSRSEMNVSTLELGDSALYLCASSPLAGVGTGELFFGEGSRLTVL.